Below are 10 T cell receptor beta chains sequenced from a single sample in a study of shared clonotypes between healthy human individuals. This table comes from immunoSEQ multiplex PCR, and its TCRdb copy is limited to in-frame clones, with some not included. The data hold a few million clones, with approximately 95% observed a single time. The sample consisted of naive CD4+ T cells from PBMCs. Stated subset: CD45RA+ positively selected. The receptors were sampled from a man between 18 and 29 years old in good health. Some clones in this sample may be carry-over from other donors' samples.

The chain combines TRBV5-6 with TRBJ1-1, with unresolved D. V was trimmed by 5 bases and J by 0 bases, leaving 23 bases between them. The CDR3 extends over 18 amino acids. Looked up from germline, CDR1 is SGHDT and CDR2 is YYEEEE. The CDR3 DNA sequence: TGTGCCAGCAGGGCGAAGTTGGGGTCGGGTACTATGAACACTGAAGCTTTCTTT. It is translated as CASRAKLGSGTMNTEAFF.

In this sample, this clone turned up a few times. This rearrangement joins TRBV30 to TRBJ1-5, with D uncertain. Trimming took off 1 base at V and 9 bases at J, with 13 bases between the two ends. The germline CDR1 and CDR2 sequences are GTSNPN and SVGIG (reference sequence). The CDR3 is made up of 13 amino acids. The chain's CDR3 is CAWSGNPEGPQHF. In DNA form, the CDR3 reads TGTGCCTGGAGTGGCAATCCCGAGGGGCCCCAGCATTTT.

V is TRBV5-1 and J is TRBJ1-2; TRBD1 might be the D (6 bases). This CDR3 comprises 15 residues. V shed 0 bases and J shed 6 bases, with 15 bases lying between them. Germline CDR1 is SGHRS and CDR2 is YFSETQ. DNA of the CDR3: TGCGCCAGCAGCTTGGTTAGGCAGGGGCTGGATGGCTACACCTTC. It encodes CASSLVRQGLDGYTF.

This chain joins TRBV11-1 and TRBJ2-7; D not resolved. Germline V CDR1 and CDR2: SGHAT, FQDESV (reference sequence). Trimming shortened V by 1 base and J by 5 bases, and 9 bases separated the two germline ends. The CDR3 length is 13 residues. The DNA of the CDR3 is TGTGCCAGCAGCTTAGGACTTCTCGACGAGCAGTACTTC. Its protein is CASSLGLLDEQYF.

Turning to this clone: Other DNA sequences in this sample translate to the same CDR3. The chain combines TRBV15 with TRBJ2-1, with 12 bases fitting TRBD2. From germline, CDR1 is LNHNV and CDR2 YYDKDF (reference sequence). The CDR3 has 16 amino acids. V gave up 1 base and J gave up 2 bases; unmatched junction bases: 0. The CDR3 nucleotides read TGTGCCACCAGCAGAGGACTAGCGGGAGCCTACAATGAGCAGTTCTTC. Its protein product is CATSRGLAGAYNEQFF.

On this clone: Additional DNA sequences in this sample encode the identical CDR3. The CDR3 region is CAISESGNEQFF. CDR3 DNA: TGTGCCATCAGTGAATCGGGCAATGAGCAGTTCTTC. This chain uses TRBV10-3 with TRBJ2-1; D ambiguous. The germline V and J ends were trimmed by 3 bases and 6 bases, with 6 bases remaining between them. Per germline, CDR1 ENHRY and CDR2 SYGVKD. The length of the CDR3 is 12 residues.

In nucleotides, the CDR3 is TGTGCCAGCAGCTCCGGCGGGGGAGGGGGTTACGAGCAGTACTTC. Residues: CASSSGGGGGYEQYF. The chain uses TRBV7-2 and TRBJ2-7; D is possibly TRBD2 (7 bases). Trimming left V 4 bases short and J 4 bases short, with 17 bases between. CDR1 SGHTA and CDR2 FQGNSA come from the germline V gene. CDR3 length: 15 amino acids.

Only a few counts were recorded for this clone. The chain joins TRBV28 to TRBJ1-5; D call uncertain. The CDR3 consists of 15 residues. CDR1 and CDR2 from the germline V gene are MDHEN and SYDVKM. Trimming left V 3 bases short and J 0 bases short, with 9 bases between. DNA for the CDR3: TGTGCCAGCAGTTTTTGGCACTATAGCAATCAGCCCCAGCATTTT. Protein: CASSFWHYSNQPQHF. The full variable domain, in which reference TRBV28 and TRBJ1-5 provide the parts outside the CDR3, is DVKVTQSSRYLVKRTGEKVFLECVQDMDHENMFWYRQDPGLGLRLIYFSYDVKMKEKGDIPEGYSVSREKKERFSLILESASTNQTSMYLCASSFWHYSNQPQHFGDGTRLSIL.

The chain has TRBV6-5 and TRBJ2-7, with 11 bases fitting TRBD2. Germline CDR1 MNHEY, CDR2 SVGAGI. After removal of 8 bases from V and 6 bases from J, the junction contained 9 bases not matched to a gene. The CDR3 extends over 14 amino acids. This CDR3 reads CASGRTSGSFEQYF. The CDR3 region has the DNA TGTGCCAGCGGCCGAACTAGCGGGAGTTTCGAGCAGTACTTC.

The CDR3 nucleotides are TGTGCCAGCAGCCAAGATCGGTCTCGGGAGCGGGATACGCAGTATTTT. It encodes CASSQDRSRERDTQYF. This chain joins TRBV4-2 and TRBJ2-3; tentatively, D is TRBD2 (6 bases). CDR1 LGHNA and CDR2 YNFKEQ come from the germline V gene. The CDR3 is 16 residues long. Trimming removed 0 bases from V and 6 bases from J, with 16 bases in between.